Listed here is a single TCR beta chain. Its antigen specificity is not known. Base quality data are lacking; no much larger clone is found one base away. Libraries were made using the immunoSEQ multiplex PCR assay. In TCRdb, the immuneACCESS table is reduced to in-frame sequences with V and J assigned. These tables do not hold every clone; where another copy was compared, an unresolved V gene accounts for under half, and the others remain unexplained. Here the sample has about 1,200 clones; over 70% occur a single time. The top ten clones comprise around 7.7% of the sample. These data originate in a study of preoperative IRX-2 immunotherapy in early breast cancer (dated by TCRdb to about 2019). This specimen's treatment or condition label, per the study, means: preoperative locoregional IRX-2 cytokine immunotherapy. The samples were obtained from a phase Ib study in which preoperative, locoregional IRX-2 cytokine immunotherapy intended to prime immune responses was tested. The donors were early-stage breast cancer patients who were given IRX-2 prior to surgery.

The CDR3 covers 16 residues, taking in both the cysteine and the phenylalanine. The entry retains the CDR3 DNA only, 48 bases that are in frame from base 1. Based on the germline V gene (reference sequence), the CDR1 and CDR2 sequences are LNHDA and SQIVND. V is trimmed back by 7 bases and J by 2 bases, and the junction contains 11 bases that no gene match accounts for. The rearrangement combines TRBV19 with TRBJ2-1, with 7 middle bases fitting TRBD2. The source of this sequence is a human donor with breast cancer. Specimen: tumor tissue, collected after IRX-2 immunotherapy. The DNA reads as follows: TGTGCCAGTATCCCAGTTGGGGGGGATCCCTACAATGAGCAGTTCTTC. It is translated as CASIPVGGDPYNEQFF.